The 20 T cell receptor beta chains below all came from one sample that was sequenced in a study of T cell responses to AZD1222 COVID-19 vaccine. Assay used: immunoSEQ multiplex PCR; TCRdb lists only in-frame clones, some missing. Among around 150,000 clones listed, about 90% were seen once. Sequences were derived from peripheral blood, sampled on day 0 of AZD1222 vaccination. The receptor source for this set is an adult in good health.

This chain uses TRBV5-8 with TRBJ1-5; no firm D call. The CDR3 sequence is 13 residues long. The ends were cut back, 0 bases at V and 1 base at J, with 2 bases in the middle. Germline CDR1 SGHTS, CDR2 YDEGEE. The CDR3 region is CASSLDSNQPQHF. Written as DNA, the CDR3 is TGTGCCAGCAGCTTGGACAGCAATCAGCCCCAGCATTTT.

The V call is TRBV4-2, the J call TRBJ2-7; TRBD2 might be the D (5 bases). The V end lost 5 bases, the J end lost 6 bases, and 11 bases lay between the germline ends. The CDR3 loop spans 12 amino acids. Germline assignment: CDR1 LGHNA and CDR2 YNFKEQ. CDR3 DNA sequence: TGTGCCAGCAGCAATGACGAGGGCGAGCAGTACTTC. Protein product: CASSNDEGEQYF.

The chain combines TRBV27 with TRBJ2-1, with D possibly matching TRBD2 (5 bases). The CDR3 runs to 16 residues. Germline CDR1 MNHEY, CDR2 SMNVEV (reference sequence). The germline V and J ends were trimmed by 0 bases and 3 bases, with 12 bases remaining between them. The DNA for the CDR3 is TGTGCCAGCAGTTTATCGATAGCGCCGAACTACAATGAGCAGTTCTTC. Encoded protein: CASSLSIAPNYNEQFF.

This clone was counted many times. The chain employs TRBV5-1 and TRBJ1-3; the D gene is possibly TRBD1 (5 bases). The germline V gene encodes CDR1 SGHRS and CDR2 YFSETQ. This CDR3 is built from 16 residues. The ends were cut back, 4 bases at V and 0 bases at J, with 14 bases in the middle. The CDR3, as DNA: TGCGCCAGCAGCGAGACGGGACCGAGCTCTGGAAACACCATATATTTT. Amino acid sequence: CASSETGPSSGNTIYF.

J is TRBJ2-2 and V is TRBV6-5; D not certain. The CDR3 spans 15 residues. V shed 8 bases and J shed 5 bases, with 18 bases lying between them. The germline gives CDR1 MNHEY, CDR2 SVGAGI. CDR3 sequence reads: CASGSPSEVTGELFF. CDR3 DNA sequence: TGTGCCAGCGGGTCGCCCTCGGAAGTTACCGGGGAGCTGTTTTTT.

The rearrangement links TRBV2 to TRBJ1-4; 8 bases match TRBD1. The CDR3 spans 14 residues. The V gene end was trimmed by 7 bases and the J gene end by 3 bases; junction bases not matched to a gene: 4. CDR1 is SNHLY, CDR2 FYNNEI, per germline. CDR3 region: CASTDRGSNEKLFF. Here the CDR3 DNA reads TGTGCCAGCACCGACAGGGGCTCTAATGAAAAACTGTTTTTT.

This chain joins TRBV13 and TRBJ2-4; no clear D. This CDR3 region has 13 residues. V lost 0 bases to trimming and J lost 9 bases, with 9 bases between them. Germline CDR1 and CDR2: PRHDT and FYEKMQ (reference sequence). The CDR3 reads CASSLGLVAIQYF. As DNA, the CDR3 is TGTGCCAGCAGCTTAGGTCTAGTTGCCATTCAGTACTTC.

The V gene is TRBV12-5, the J gene TRBJ1-2, with TRBD1 identical over 8 bases. The germline CDR1 and CDR2 sequences are LGHNT and FRNRAP. This CDR3 comprises 13 residues. V was pared by 7 bases and J by 7 bases, with 8 bases of the junction left unmatched. CDR3 coding DNA: TGTGCTAGTGATCTGGACAGGGTTGCTGGCTACACCTTC. Translation: CASDLDRVAGYTF.

This chain connects TRBV6-2 or TRBV6-3 to TRBJ1-2; a possible D gene is TRBD1 (6 bases). Trimming removed 0 bases at V and 5 bases at J, with 16 bases between. The CDR3 totals 16 residues. Germline V gene lookup returns CDR1 MNHEY and CDR2 SVGEGT. The CDR3 region is CASSYSETSRGYGYTF. Here the CDR3 DNA reads TGTGCCAGCAGTTACTCCGAAACCTCAAGGGGGTATGGCTACACCTTC.

This clone came up once. V gene TRBV5-4 combines with J gene TRBJ1-1; D gene ambiguous. Germline CDR1 is SGHNT and CDR2 is YYREEE (reference sequence). With 6 bases removed from V and 2 bases from J, the gap between germline ends came to 11 bases. The CDR3 is 13 amino acids. CDR3 in amino acids: CASKPNRNTEAFF. CDR3 nucleotides: TGTGCCAGCAAACCGAACCGTAACACTGAAGCTTTCTTT.

This clone was seen a handful of times. The chain joins TRBV5-6 to TRBJ1-2; D unclear. The CDR3 consists of 11 residues. V shed 2 bases and J shed 1 base, with 0 bases lying between them. CDR1 is SGHDT and CDR2 is YYEEEE in the germline V gene. The CDR3 loop is CASSFNYGYTF. Here the CDR3 DNA reads TGTGCCAGCAGCTTTAACTATGGCTACACCTTC. Complete variable domain (other parts from reference TRBV5-6 and TRBJ1-2): DAGVTQSPTHLIKTRGQQVTLRCSPKSGHDTVSWYQQALGQGPQFIFQYYEEEERQRGNFPDRFSGHQFPNYSSELNVNALLLGDSALYLCASSFNYGYTFGSGTRLTVV.

The V and J genes are TRBV27 and TRBJ1-5; weak D call: TRBD1 (5 bases). Trimming pared 4 bases from V and 6 bases from J, leaving 16 bases between. Germline V gene lookup returns CDR1 MNHEY and CDR2 SMNVEV (reference sequence). This CDR3 is built from 15 residues. This CDR3 is CASSSGIGGSQPQHF. CDR3 bases: TGTGCCAGCAGTTCGGGGATCGGGGGAAGTCAGCCCCAGCATTTT.

The chain is built from TRBV18 and TRBJ2-3; weak D call: TRBD1 (5 bases). Germline lookup yields CDR1 KGHSH and CDR2 LQKENI. The CDR3 length is 14 residues. V was pared by 6 bases and J by 4 bases, with 14 bases between. The DNA of the CDR3 is TGTGCCAGCTCCCCCAACCCAGGGCCAGATACGCAGTATTTT. It translates to CASSPNPGPDTQYF.

This rearrangement joins TRBV27 to TRBJ1-2, with D tentatively TRBD1 (5 bases). Deletions cut 0 bases from V and 8 bases from J, with 13 bases between. Germline CDR1 is MNHEY and CDR2 is SMNVEV (reference sequence). CDR3 size: 14 residues. The CDR3 here is CASSLSAGREGYTF. CDR3 coding DNA: TGTGCCAGCAGTTTATCGGCGGGGCGGGAGGGCTACACCTTC.

V usage is TRBV28 and J usage is TRBJ2-7, with 7 bases identical to TRBD2. There are 15 residues in the CDR3. Germline V gene data show CDR1 as MDHEN and CDR2 as SYDVKM. Trimming cost V 3 bases and J 4 bases; bases outside gene matches: 9. The CDR3: CASSFSWREIYEQYF. Written as DNA, the CDR3 is TGTGCCAGCAGTTTTTCTTGGCGGGAGATTTACGAGCAGTACTTC. The full variable domain, rest sourced from reference TRBV28 and TRBJ2-7, is DVKVTQSSRYLVKRTGEKVFLECVQDMDHENMFWYRQDPGLGLRLIYFSYDVKMKEKGDIPEGYSVSREKKERFSLILESASTNQTSMYLCASSFSWREIYEQYFGPGTRLTVT.

The chain uses TRBV15 and TRBJ1-5; D is ambiguous. The CDR3 runs to 13 residues. Trimming removed 3 bases at V and 4 bases at J, with 7 bases between. Germline V gene sequence: CDR1 LNHNV, CDR2 YYDKDF (reference sequence). CDR3 sequence reads: CATSRKTNQPQHF. The DNA for the CDR3 is TGTGCCACCAGCAGGAAGACTAATCAGCCCCAGCATTTT.

This clone came up once. CDR3 region: CASSLGGTGSDQPQHF. The CDR3 bases are TGTGCCAGCAGCTTAGGGGGGACAGGATCTGATCAGCCCCAGCATTTT. This chain uses TRBV7-2 with TRBJ1-5; 8 bases line up with TRBD1. There are 16 residues in the CDR3. Trimming cost V 1 base and J 5 bases; bases outside gene matches: 7. Germline CDR1 SGHTA, CDR2 FQGNSA.

The gene calls are TRBV3-1 (or the pseudogene TRBV3-2) and TRBJ2-1, with 11 bases that match TRBD2. The CDR3 is 16 residues long. The V segment lost 2 bases and the J segment 8 bases; nucleotides outside the gene matches: 8. Germline CDR1 is LGHDT and CDR2 is YNNKEL (reference sequence). The CDR3 protein is CASSQLSGGAVYEQFF. The CDR3 DNA is TGTGCCAGCAGCCAACTTAGCGGGGGGGCGGTCTATGAGCAGTTCTTC.

The chain recombines TRBV5-1 with TRBJ1-2; D is uncertain. The CDR3 sequence is 13 residues long. CDR1 is SGHRS, CDR2 YFSETQ, per germline. The germline V and J ends were trimmed by 1 base and 13 bases, with 17 bases remaining between them. This chain's CDR3 is CASSLIIGASVTF. DNA for the CDR3: TGCGCCAGCAGCTTGATAATAGGAGCGTCGGTCACCTTC. The complete variable domain, with remaining parts taken from reference TRBV5-1 and TRBJ1-2, reads KAGVTQTPRYLIKTRGQQVTLSCSPISGHRSVSWYQQTPGQGLQFLFEYFSETQRNKGNFPGRFSGRQFSNSRSEMNVSTLELGDSALYLCASSLIIGASVTFGSGTRLTVV.

The chain links TRBV5-4 to TRBJ1-6; a possible D gene is TRBD1 (6 bases). The CDR3 is 15 amino acids. Trimming left V 4 bases short and J 7 bases short, with 15 bases between. Germline CDR1 SGHNT, CDR2 YYREEE (reference sequence). The CDR3 DNA reads TGTGCCAGCAGCACCTCAACAGGGACCAATTCACCCCTCCACTTT. Its protein is CASSTSTGTNSPLHF.